The 18 T cell receptor beta chains given below trace back to one sample, sequenced in a study of control samples from healthy donors and cancer patients. TCRdb keeps only in-frame clones here, not all; method: immunoSEQ multiplex PCR. This sample yields 100,000 to 150,000 clones, of which roughly 90% are seen a single time; approximately 2.2% belongs to the top ten. The sequenced sample consisted of blood. These receptors all stem from a woman between 50 and 59 years old in good health.

CDR3 amino acids: CATSRVSGQGLRNTIYF. The CDR3 DNA reads TGTGCCACCAGCAGAGTCAGCGGACAGGGGCTTCGAAACACCATATATTTT. The chain is built from TRBV15 and TRBJ1-3; 9 nucleotides agree with TRBD1. The CDR3 runs to 17 residues. CDR1 is LNHNV, CDR2 YYDKDF, per germline (reference sequence). Losses at the gene ends were 1 base for V and 5 bases for J; bases not matched to a gene: 9. Complete variable domain (other parts from reference TRBV15 and TRBJ1-3): DAMVIQNPRYQVTQFGKPVTLSCSQTLNHNVMYWYQQKSSQAPKLLFHYYDKDFNNEADTPDNFQSRRPNTSFCFLDIRSPGLGDTAMYLCATSRVSGQGLRNTIYFGEGSWLTVV.

V usage is TRBV6-5 and J usage is TRBJ2-2; D tentatively reads TRBD1 or TRBD2 (5 bases each). From germline, CDR1 is MNHEY and CDR2 SVGAGI. The CDR3 totals 13 residues. The V and J ends lost 5 bases and 5 bases respectively, with 9 bases between them. The DNA for the CDR3 is TGTGCCAGCAGTCCGGGGCCAACCGGGGAGCTGTTTTTT. Amino acids: CASSPGPTGELFF.

The CDR3 nucleotides read TGTGCCAGCAGTTACTCGCTCCAGGGGGCGTCGGAAACCTTC. Its protein product is CASSYSLQGASETF. The chain links TRBV6-6 to TRBJ1-2, with 8 bases matching TRBD1. From germline, CDR1 is MNHNY and CDR2 SVGAGI (reference sequence). The CDR3 covers 14 residues. After removal of 0 bases from V and 14 bases from J, the junction contained 11 bases not matched to a gene.

This chain links TRBV19 with TRBJ1-5; 10 bases line up with TRBD1. J lost 0 bases, V lost 1 base, and 18 bases had no gene match. Germline V gene data show CDR1 as LNHDA and CDR2 as SQIVND (reference sequence). The CDR3 totals 22 residues. The CDR3 here is CASSIGAGVWDRGTYSNQPQHF. CDR3 nucleotides: TGTGCCAGTAGTATAGGAGCCGGGGTATGGGACAGGGGAACTTATAGCAATCAGCCCCAGCATTTT.

The CDR3 DNA sequence: TGTGCCAGCAGCTTGTGGGACAGGGAACGGAATGAGCAGTTCTTC. It is translated as CASSLWDRERNEQFF. The chain joins TRBV5-5 to TRBJ2-1, with TRBD1 identical over 9 bases. The V gene's germline CDR1 is SGHKS and CDR2 YYEKEE (reference sequence). CDR3 length: 15 amino acids. Trimming took 1 base from V and 7 from J; bases not matched to a gene: 6.

The rearrangement links TRBV4-2 to TRBJ1-1; D is perhaps TRBD1 (5 bases). V lost 5 bases, J lost 0 bases, and 7 bases lay in between. CDR1 is LGHNA and CDR2 is YNFKEQ in the germline V gene. This CDR3 has 13 residues. This CDR3 reads CASSWGLNTEAFF. CDR3 DNA: TGTGCCAGCAGCTGGGGGTTGAACACTGAAGCTTTCTTT.

This clone was recorded once. This sequence joins TRBV6-6 and TRBJ1-1; D gene unclear. Germline CDR1 MNHNY, CDR2 SVGAGI (reference sequence). Trimming removed 7 bases from V and 8 bases from J, with 11 bases in between. CDR3 length: 11 amino acids. This chain's CDR3 is CASKQRQEAFF. DNA for the CDR3: TGTGCCAGCAAACAGAGACAAGAAGCTTTCTTT.

The chain has TRBV9 and TRBJ2-4; no clear D. The CDR3 loop spans 13 amino acids. The V end was cut by 0 bases, the J end by 13 bases, with 14 bases between. Germline CDR1 is SGDLS and CDR2 is YYNGEE. The CDR3 DNA is TGTGCCAGCAGCGTAGATGTGGGATCCGCACAGTACTTC. It codes for CASSVDVGSAQYF.

The J gene is TRBJ1-2, the V gene TRBV14; D is unresolved. The length of the CDR3 is 14 residues. Trimming removed 0 bases from V and 1 base from J, with 6 bases in between. Looked up from germline, CDR1 is SGHDN and CDR2 is FVKESK. The CDR3 protein is CASSQDGNNYGYTF. In nucleotides, the CDR3 is TGTGCCAGCAGCCAAGACGGAAATAACTATGGCTACACCTTC.

This clone was seen a single time. The chain employs TRBV3-1 (or the pseudogene TRBV3-2) and TRBJ2-7, with D perhaps TRBD1 (6 bases). Looked up from germline, CDR1 is LGHDT and CDR2 is YNNKEL (reference sequence). Trimming stripped 5 bases from V and 2 bases from J, with 19 bases between. The CDR3 has 16 residues. This chain's CDR3 is CASSALKGQLPYEQYF. The CDR3 DNA follows: TGTGCCAGCAGCGCTTTGAAGGGACAATTACCCTACGAGCAGTACTTC.

The V and J genes are TRBV20-1 and TRBJ1-1; TRBD1 aligns across 8 bases. The CDR3 runs to 17 residues. V lost 3 bases to trimming and J lost 1 base; unmatched junction nucleotides: 13. Looked up from germline, CDR1 is DFQATT and CDR2 is SNEGSKA (reference sequence). The CDR3 DNA sequence: TGCAGTGCTAGTAACTCGATCAGGGGGCGCCGGAACACTGAAGCTTTCTTT. It yields the protein CSASNSIRGRRNTEAFF.

This chain connects TRBV30 to TRBJ1-3; 7 nucleotides align to TRBD1. Germline V gives CDR1 GTSNPN, CDR2 SVGIG (reference sequence). The V segment lost 3 bases and the J segment 2 bases; nucleotides outside the gene matches: 4. CDR3 length: 14 residues. CDR3 coding DNA: TGTGCCTGGAGGGAGACAGGGACTGGAAACACCATATATTTT. As protein: CAWRETGTGNTIYF. The entire variable domain, with the rest obtained from reference TRBV30 and TRBJ1-3, is as follows: SQTIHQWPATLVQPVGSPLSLECTVEGTSNPNLYWYRQAAGRGLQLLFYSVGIGQISSEVPQNLSASRPQDRQFILSSKKLLLSDSGFYLCAWRETGTGNTIYFGEGSWLTVV.

The gene calls are TRBV7-8 and TRBJ1-2; D uncertain. This CDR3 spans 13 amino acids. Germline V CDR1 and CDR2: SGHVS, FQNEAQ. The V end was cut by 2 bases, the J end by 4 bases, with 8 bases between. The chain's CDR3 is CASSLLRFYGYTF. As DNA, the CDR3 is TGTGCCAGCAGCTTACTGAGGTTCTATGGCTACACCTTC.

This sequence joins TRBV7-2 and TRBJ1-2, with 11 nucleotides matching TRBD1. The germline V gene encodes CDR1 SGHTA and CDR2 FQGNSA. The CDR3 has 15 amino acids. With V trimmed by 5 bases and J by 7 bases, 9 bases remained unmatched. The chain's CDR3 is CASSQTWTGGFGYTF. CDR3 nucleotide sequence: TGTGCCAGCAGCCAAACCTGGACAGGGGGCTTTGGCTACACCTTC.

A single count supports this clone. The chain is built from TRBV10-3 and TRBJ1-1; D possibly corresponds to TRBD1 (5 bases). Per germline, CDR1 ENHRY and CDR2 SYGVKD. V lost 7 bases and J lost 1, with 19 bases in between. The CDR3 has 16 residues. CDR3 DNA sequence: TGTGCCATCATGAGGCAGGGAGGGGCGGGGAACACTGAAGCTTTCTTT. It specifies CAIMRQGGAGNTEAFF.

This clone was picked up one time. This chain links TRBV6-5 with TRBJ2-5; 7 nucleotides line up with TRBD2. CDR1 and CDR2 from the germline V gene are MNHEY and SVGAGI. J gave up 5 bases and V 6 bases, and 9 bases lay outside the gene matches. The CDR3 length is 14 residues. CDR3 residues: CASSLSGVGETQYF. CDR3 nucleotides: TGTGCCAGCAGCCTAAGCGGGGTCGGGGAGACCCAGTACTTC.

V is TRBV3-1 (or the pseudogene TRBV3-2) and J is TRBJ2-2; D unclear. Germline V lookup: CDR1 LGHDT, CDR2 YNNKEL (reference sequence). Trimming pared 1 base from V and 4 bases from J, leaving 1 base between. The CDR3 contains 12 residues. The CDR3 loop reads CASSQGTGELFF. The CDR3 bases are TGTGCCAGCAGCCAAGGCACCGGGGAGCTGTTTTTT.

The genes are TRBV11-2 and TRBJ1-1; 11 bases agree with TRBD1. Germline V gene sequence: CDR1 SGHAT, CDR2 FQNNGV. Trimming at V came to 5 bases and at J to 5 bases, leaving 13 bases not matched to a gene. This CDR3 contains 17 residues. CDR3 region: CASSRWTGGAEGTEAFF. CDR3 DNA: TGTGCCAGCAGCCGATGGACAGGGGGCGCAGAGGGGACTGAAGCTTTCTTT.